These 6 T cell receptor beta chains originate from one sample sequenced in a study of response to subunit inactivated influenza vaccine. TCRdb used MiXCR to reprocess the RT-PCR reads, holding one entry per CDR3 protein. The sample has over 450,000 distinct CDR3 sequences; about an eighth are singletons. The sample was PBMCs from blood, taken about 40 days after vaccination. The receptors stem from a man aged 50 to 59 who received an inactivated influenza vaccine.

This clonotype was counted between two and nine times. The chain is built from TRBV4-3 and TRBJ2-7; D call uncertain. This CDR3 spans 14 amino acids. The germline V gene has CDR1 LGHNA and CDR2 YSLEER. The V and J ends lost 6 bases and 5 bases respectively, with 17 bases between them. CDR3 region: CASSWRKGYHEQYF. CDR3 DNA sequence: TGCGCCAGCAGTTGGAGAAAGGGATACCACGAGCAGTACTTC.

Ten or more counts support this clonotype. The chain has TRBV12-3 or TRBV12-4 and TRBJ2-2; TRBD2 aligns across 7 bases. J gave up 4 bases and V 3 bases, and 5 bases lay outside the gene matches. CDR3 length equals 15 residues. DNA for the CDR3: TGTGCCAGCAGTTTCGGCGGGGGTTTCACCGGGGAGCTGTTTTTT. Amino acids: CASSFGGGFTGELFF.

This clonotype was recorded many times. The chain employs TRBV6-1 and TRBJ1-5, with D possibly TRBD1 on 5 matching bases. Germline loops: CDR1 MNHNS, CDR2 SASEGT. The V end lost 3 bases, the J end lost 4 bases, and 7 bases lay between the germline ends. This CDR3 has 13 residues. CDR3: CASSDRANQPQHF. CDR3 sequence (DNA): TGTGCCAGCAGTGACAGGGCTAATCAGCCCCAGCATTTT.

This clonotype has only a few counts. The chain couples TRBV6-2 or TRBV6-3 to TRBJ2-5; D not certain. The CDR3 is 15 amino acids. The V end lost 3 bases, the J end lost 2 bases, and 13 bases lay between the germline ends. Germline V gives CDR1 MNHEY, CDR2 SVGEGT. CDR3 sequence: CASSYWLGRQETQYF. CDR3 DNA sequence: TGTGCCAGCAGTTATTGGTTAGGGCGGCAAGAGACCCAGTACTTC.

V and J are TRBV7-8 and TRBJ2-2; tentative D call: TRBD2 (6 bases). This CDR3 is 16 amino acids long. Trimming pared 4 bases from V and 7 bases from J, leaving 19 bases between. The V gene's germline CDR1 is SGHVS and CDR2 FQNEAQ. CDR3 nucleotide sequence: TGTGCCAGCAGCTCCGGTATTGGCGGGGAGCACGGGGAGCTGTTTTTT. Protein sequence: CASSSGIGGEHGELFF. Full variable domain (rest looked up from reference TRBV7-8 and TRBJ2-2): GAGVSQSPRYKVAKRGQDVALRCDPISGHVSLFWYQQALGQGPEFLTYFQNEAQLDKSGLPSDRFFAERPEGSVSTLKIQRTQQEDSAVYLCASSSGIGGEHGELFFGEGSRLTVL.

Here the CDR3 DNA reads TGCAGCGTCTTAGCGGGAGGGGCCTACGAGCAGTACTTC. This encodes CSVLAGGAYEQYF. This chain links TRBV29-1 with TRBJ2-7, with 11 nucleotides matching TRBD2. Germline V CDR1 and CDR2: SQVTM, ANQGSEA. The V segment lost 6 bases and the J segment 2 bases; nucleotides outside the gene matches: 3. The CDR3 has 13 amino acids.